This T cell receptor beta chain is from a study of blood T cell repertoires in COVID-19. Study summary: Italy, Spain and the United States were the sources of the convalescent and acute COVID-19 samples. T cells, B-cell-depleted T cells, or PBMCs provided the cDNA or gDNA that served as material.

Per the original data handling: Estimates of nucleated cell counts were drawn from the amplification of reference gene primers. Sequencing was performed with immunoSEQ multiplex PCR; in TCRdb, only in-frame clones are kept and a portion is missing. Clonal size and the V and J genes are those of that table, whereas D and trimming came from the DNA. The sample has under 300,000 clones, 75% to 90% seen once. Germline CDR1 reads SGHDN; CDR2 reads FVKESK. V gave up 3 bases and J gave up 2 bases; unmatched junction bases: 4. The CDR3 totals 15 residues. Sequenced sample: peripheral blood. The receptor was derived from a man aged 50-59 years with acute or convalescent COVID-19. V gene TRBV14 combines with J gene TRBJ2-3; 8 positions match TRBD2. The chain's CDR3 is CASSQGSGVTDTQYF. CDR3 coding DNA: TGTGCCAGCAGCCAGGGTAGCGGGGTCACAGATACGCAGTATTTT. Combining the CDR3 with reference TRBV14 and TRBJ2-3 gives the whole variable domain EAGVTQFPSHSVIEKGQTVTLRCDPISGHDNLYWYRRVMGKEIKFLLHFVKESKQDESGMPNNRFLAERTGGTYSTLKVQPAELEDSGVYFCASSQGSGVTDTQYFGPGTRLTVL.